Listed here are 7 T cell receptor beta chains from one sample, sequenced in a study of a mutant IDH1 vaccine in newly diagnosed glioma. Time point described: week 47, end of study. In every dose of vaccine, 300 ug of mutant IDH1 20-mer peptide was given alongside topical imiquimod. TCRdb keeps only in-frame clones here, not all; method: immunoSEQ multiplex PCR. Of 84,000 or so clones listed, more than 80% were seen once; the top ten hold around 5%. No antigen has been identified for these receptors. The sample in question was PBMCs, obtained from a glioma patient whose treatment included an IDH1 peptide vaccine. The receptors here all came from a man between 40 and 49 years old with glioma.

This rearrangement joins TRBV19 to TRBJ2-3; 11 bases fit TRBD2. CDR1 is LNHDA, CDR2 SQIVND, per germline (reference sequence). CDR3 length: 19 residues. Trimming took 3 bases from V and 7 from J; bases not matched to a gene: 18. In DNA form, the CDR3 reads TGTGCCAGTAGTATGAAACAGGGGTTTACTAGCGGGGGTGCGTATACGCAGTATTTT. Its protein product is CASSMKQGFTSGGAYTQYF.

CDR3 protein: CASSPRRAGAQYF. The CDR3 DNA reads TGTGCCAGCAGCCCCCGACGGGCGGGGGCGCAGTATTTT. V is TRBV9 and J is TRBJ2-3; 7 bases line up with TRBD2. Losses at the gene ends were 4 bases for V and 10 bases for J; bases not matched to a gene: 9. CDR3 length: 13 residues. Germline CDR1 is SGDLS and CDR2 is YYNGEE.

The V call is TRBV7-6, the J call TRBJ1-3; D gene unclear. Germline CDR1 SGHVS, CDR2 FNYEAQ. The germline V and J ends were trimmed by 8 bases and 2 bases, with 7 bases remaining between them. The CDR3 contains 12 residues. CDR3 nucleotide sequence: TGTGCCAGCGGGCAGGCTGGAAACACCATATATTTT. As protein: CASGQAGNTIYF.

The chain has TRBV28 and TRBJ2-7; TRBD2 matches 9 bases. Trimming cost V 3 bases and J 4 bases; bases outside gene matches: 4. The CDR3 loop spans 14 amino acids. CDR1 and CDR2 from the germline V gene are MDHEN and SYDVKM. DNA of the CDR3: TGTGCCAGCAGTTTTAGCGGGAGCATTTACGAGCAGTACTTC. Protein: CASSFSGSIYEQYF. Supplemented by reference TRBV28 and TRBJ2-7, the full variable domain reads DVKVTQSSRYLVKRTGEKVFLECVQDMDHENMFWYRQDPGLGLRLIYFSYDVKMKEKGDIPEGYSVSREKKERFSLILESASTNQTSMYLCASSFSGSIYEQYFGPGTRLTVT.

The chain links TRBV18 to TRBJ2-6; TRBD2 might be the D (6 bases). The CDR3 covers 17 residues. Germline V gene lookup returns CDR1 KGHSH and CDR2 LQKENI. The ends were cut back, 5 bases at V and 0 bases at J, with 14 bases in the middle. The CDR3 loop reads CASSSRRGSSGANVLTF. DNA for the CDR3: TGTGCCAGCTCATCGAGGCGGGGAAGCTCTGGGGCCAACGTCCTGACTTTC.

The chain links TRBV11-2 to TRBJ1-2; weak D call: TRBD1 (5 bases). The CDR3 consists of 13 residues. V lost 6 bases and J 4 bases, leaving 12 bases between the germline ends. The germline V gene encodes CDR1 SGHAT and CDR2 FQNNGV. CDR3 in DNA: TGTGCCAGCAGATCCGGCAGGGCCTATGGCTACACCTTC. Translated: CASRSGRAYGYTF.

The chain employs TRBV19 and TRBJ2-3, with D perhaps TRBD1 (6 bases). This CDR3 comprises 13 residues. Germline CDR1 is LNHDA and CDR2 is SQIVND (reference sequence). Between the trimmed V and J ends, which lost 11 bases and 1 base, there was a span of 13 bases. The CDR3 protein is CAGGPGGTDTQYF. The CDR3 region has the DNA TGTGCCGGCGGCCCAGGGGGCACAGATACGCAGTATTTT.